Following are 21 T cell receptor beta chains from one sample sequenced in a study of human T cells and chemical hapten exposure. TCRdb independently ran MiXCR on the RACE reads; one entry per CDR3 protein. The table includes 370,000 or so distinct CDR3 sequences, approximately 4.4% detected once. Time point described: patch test 1, 2 weeks after DPC sensitization. Indicated treatment: therapeutic diphenylcyclopropenone sensitization with weekly scalp DPC. Sequenced material: whole blood, taken in connection with sensitization to the hapten diphenylcyclopropenone (DPC). These receptors all come from a woman between 45 and 65 years old with alopecia areata. Some clones in this sample may be carry-over from other donors' samples.

This chain links TRBV6-1 with TRBJ1-3; D unclear. CDR3 length: 13 amino acids. CDR1 and CDR2 (germline): MNHNS, SASEGT. V lost 2 bases to trimming and J lost 4 bases, with 6 bases between them. The CDR3 region is CASSEREGNTIYF. The DNA of the CDR3 is TGTGCCAGCAGTGAAAGGGAAGGAAACACCATATATTTT.

At least ten counts were recorded for this clonotype. This chain links TRBV6-5 with TRBJ2-5; a weak D match, TRBD2 (6 bases). The CDR3 sequence is 16 residues long. Germline V gives CDR1 MNHEY, CDR2 SVGAGI. The ends were cut back, 5 bases at V and 1 base at J, with 17 bases in the middle. The CDR3 region is CASSLAVRGIQETQYF. CDR3 sequence (DNA): TGTGCCAGCAGTCTTGCCGTGCGGGGCATCCAAGAGACCCAGTACTTC.

About this clonotype itself: This may be a read error, as it is one base from a much larger clone. This rearrangement joins TRBV27 to TRBJ1-1; D is uncertain. This CDR3 has 14 residues. The germline gives CDR1 MNHEY, CDR2 SMNVEV (reference sequence). V dropped 7 bases and J dropped 5 bases, with 17 bases sitting between them. The CDR3 DNA reads as TGTGCCAGCATTCGGACGGCTGGGTGGACTGAAGCTTTCTTT. Protein product: CASIRTAGWTEAFF.

This clonotype was counted a few times. The chain couples TRBV20-1 to TRBJ2-1, with D possibly TRBD2 on 5 matching bases. There are 13 residues in the CDR3. Germline values: CDR1 DFQATT, CDR2 SNEGSKA (reference sequence). Trimming took off 6 bases at V and 7 bases at J, with 16 bases between the two ends. CDR3 residues: CSAIWTASNEQFF. The CDR3 DNA sequence: TGCAGTGCAATTTGGACTGCCTCAAATGAGCAGTTCTTC.

This clonotype was seen repeatedly, ten times or more. The genes are TRBV27 and TRBJ2-7; no firm D call. CDR3 length: 14 residues. V was pared by 3 bases and J by 2 bases, with 11 bases between. Germline loops: CDR1 MNHEY, CDR2 SMNVEV (reference sequence). The CDR3 is CASSFGRMTYEQYF. In DNA, the CDR3 is TGTGCCAGCAGTTTCGGCAGGATGACCTACGAGCAGTACTTC.

The chain links TRBV5-6 to TRBJ2-4, with 8 bases identical to TRBD1. V gave up 0 bases and J gave up 6 bases; unmatched junction bases: 8. Germline assignment: CDR1 SGHDT and CDR2 YYEEEE. CDR3 size: 16 residues. CDR3 sequence reads: CASSLADRAGGNIQYF. As DNA, the CDR3 is TGTGCCAGCAGCTTGGCGGACAGGGCTGGTGGAAACATTCAGTACTTC.

The chain uses TRBV7-9 and TRBJ1-2, with 12 bases identical to TRBD1. V was clipped by 6 bases and J by 7 bases; unmatched bases: 9. CDR1 is SEHNR and CDR2 is FQNEAQ in the germline V gene (reference sequence). The CDR3 totals 15 residues. This CDR3 reads CASSIPGQGAVGYTF. CDR3 nucleotides: TGTGCCAGCAGTATACCGGGACAGGGGGCGGTTGGCTACACCTTC.

This clonotype was counted at least ten times. No conserved phenylalanine or tryptophan ends this CDR3, so it is likely a read error. The DNA is left out, because the CDR3 cannot be placed on it with certainty; the CDR3 is given as TCRdb lists it. V gene TRBV9 combines with J gene TRBJ1-1; the table's D call, TRBD1, was not checked against the DNA. The CDR3 totals 11 residues, both ends included. Per the germline V gene, CDR1 is SGDLS and CDR2 is YYNGEE. The CDR3 protein is CASSGRDSLAY.

This clonotype was observed a few times. The chain links TRBV11-2 to TRBJ1-6; no clear D gene. V was clipped by 7 bases and J by 6 bases, with 10 bases between them. From germline, CDR1 is SGHAT and CDR2 FQNNGV. This CDR3 is built from 13 residues. CDR3 DNA sequence: TGTGCCAGCAAAGACACCTCTAATTCACCCCTCCACTTT. This codes for CASKDTSNSPLHF.

This clonotype was observed a handful of times. Relative to the germline gene, one junction end is altered; a read error may explain this. The chain employs TRBV20-1 and TRBJ2-1, with D tentatively TRBD1 or TRBD2 (5 bases each). Germline CDR1 reads DFQATT; CDR2 reads SNEGSKA (reference sequence). CDR3 size: 13 residues. Here the CDR3 DNA reads TGCTGTGCTCCGGGGCTAGCTGGTAATGAGCAGTTCTTC. Translated: CCAPGLAGNEQFF.

The chain combines TRBV7-9 with TRBJ2-5, with D tentatively TRBD2 (6 bases). V was pared by 4 bases and J by 1 base, with 13 bases between. This CDR3 contains 15 residues. Germline CDR1 reads SEHNR; CDR2 reads FQNEAQ (reference sequence). The DNA of the CDR3 is TGTGCCAGCAGCTCGCCGGGAGCCTCCCAAGAGACCCAGTACTTC. Protein: CASSSPGASQETQYF.

Many counts were recorded for this clonotype. The chain joins TRBV15 to TRBJ1-3; the match to TRBD1 covers 10 bases. The V segment lost 8 bases and the J segment 6 bases; nucleotides outside the gene matches: 4. Germline V gene sequence: CDR1 LNHNV, CDR2 YYDKDF (reference sequence). This CDR3 is built from 13 residues. The CDR3, as DNA: TGTGCCACCTCCGGGACAGGGGAAAACACCATATATTTT. It encodes CATSGTGENTIYF.

This clonotype was detected many times. The chain combines TRBV10-2 with TRBJ1-1; D perhaps matches TRBD1 (6 bases). V was trimmed by 7 bases and J by 4 bases, leaving 19 bases between them. Germline V gene sequence: CDR1 WSHSY, CDR2 SAAADI. This CDR3 is built from 15 residues. The CDR3 sequence is CASTRGTALSTEAFF. The DNA of the CDR3 is TGCGCCAGCACCAGGGGTACGGCTCTTAGCACTGAAGCTTTCTTT.

The chain links TRBV4-3 to TRBJ2-3, with D unresolved. Germline V gene data show CDR1 as LGHNA and CDR2 as YSLEER. Trimming left V 5 bases short and J 4 bases short, with 10 bases between. The CDR3 totals 13 residues. The CDR3, as DNA: TGCGCCAGCAGCTACGAGAGGCCAGATACGCAGTATTTT. It is translated as CASSYERPDTQYF.

This clonotype was detected many times. The chain couples TRBV20-1 to TRBJ1-6; D is undetermined. CDR3 length: 11 residues. Looked up from germline, CDR1 is DFQATT and CDR2 is SNEGSKA (reference sequence). The V end lost 3 bases, the J end lost 7 bases, and 4 bases lay between the germline ends. CDR3 sequence: CSARNNSPLHF. Written as DNA, the CDR3 is TGCAGTGCTAGGAACAATTCACCCCTCCACTTT.

Ten or more counts support this clonotype. The chain is built from TRBV20-1 and TRBJ1-2; 7 nucleotides align to TRBD1. CDR1 DFQATT and CDR2 SNEGSKA come from the germline V gene (reference sequence). The CDR3 loop spans 13 amino acids. V trimming: 5 bases; J trimming: 0 bases; junction bases outside the gene matches: 3. CDR3 protein: CSAGDSANYGYTF. DNA for the CDR3: TGCAGTGCTGGGGACAGCGCTAACTATGGCTACACCTTC.

This clonotype was seen ten or more times. The CDR3 spells CASSEGTRIVNEQFF. The CDR3 coding sequence is TGTGCCAGCAGCGAGGGGACTAGAATCGTCAATGAGCAGTTCTTC. The rearrangement uses TRBV11-2 and TRBJ2-1; 8 bases fit TRBD2. Germline CDR1 and CDR2: SGHAT and FQNNGV. The CDR3 is 15 amino acids. V was pared by 5 bases and J by 6 bases, with 9 bases of the junction left unmatched.

This clonotype was found a few times. CDR3 DNA: TGTGCCAGCAGTGAATGGGGAGGGACAGGTCCCAATGAGCAGTTCTTC. Amino acid sequence: CASSEWGGTGPNEQFF. This sequence joins TRBV25-1 and TRBJ2-1, with a tentative D call TRBD1 (8 bases). Trimming stripped 1 base from V and 6 bases from J, with 16 bases between. The CDR3 runs to 16 residues. The germline CDR1 and CDR2 sequences are MGHDK and SYGVNS. Full variable domain (rest looked up from reference TRBV25-1 and TRBJ2-1): EADIYQTPRYLVIGTGKKITLECSQTMGHDKMYWYQQDPGMELHLIHYSYGVNSTEKGDLSSESTVSRIRTEHFPLTLESARPSHTSQYLCASSEWGGTGPNEQFFGPGTRLTVL.

The chain is built from TRBV30 and TRBJ2-3, with TRBD1 matching over 9 bases. Looked up from germline, CDR1 is GTSNPN and CDR2 is SVGIG (reference sequence). Trimming took 3 bases from V and 5 from J; bases not matched to a gene: 6. The length of the CDR3 is 14 residues. CDR3 bases: TGTGCCTGGAGAACTCCGGGACAGGGAGATACGCAGTATTTT. Translation gives CAWRTPGQGDTQYF.

There are many counts of this clonotype. The chain joins TRBV6-1 to TRBJ2-5, with 11 positions matching TRBD2. Trimming cost V 6 bases and J 7 bases; bases outside gene matches: 19. There are 18 residues in the CDR3. In germline, CDR1 is MNHNS, CDR2 SASEGT. The CDR3 sequence is CASRRPILAGGPPGTQYF. CDR3 in DNA: TGTGCCAGCAGACGACCGATTCTAGCGGGGGGCCCCCCAGGGACCCAGTACTTC.

Ten or more counts support this clonotype. The rearrangement joins TRBV3-1 to TRBJ2-1; TRBD2 matches at 11 bases. CDR1 LGHDT and CDR2 YNNKEL come from the germline V gene (reference sequence). This CDR3 spans 17 amino acids. With 1 base clipped from V and 7 bases from J, the junction kept 9 bases outside the gene matches. CDR3 amino acids: CASSQVGSSGRRNEQFF. As DNA, the CDR3 is TGTGCCAGCAGCCAAGTAGGGTCTAGCGGGAGGAGAAATGAGCAGTTCTTC.